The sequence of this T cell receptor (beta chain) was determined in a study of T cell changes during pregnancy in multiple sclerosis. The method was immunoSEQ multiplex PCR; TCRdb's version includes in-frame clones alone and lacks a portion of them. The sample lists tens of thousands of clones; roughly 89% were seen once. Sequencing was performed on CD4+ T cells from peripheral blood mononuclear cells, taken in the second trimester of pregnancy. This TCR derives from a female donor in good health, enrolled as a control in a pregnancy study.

The CDR3 coding sequence is TGTGCCAGCGGCTGGGGCCAGGCCAACTATGGCTACACCTTC. Protein: CASGWGQANYGYTF. The chain links TRBV25-1 to TRBJ1-2; maybe TRBD1 (5 bases). V was clipped by 8 bases and J by 2 bases, with 15 bases between them. The germline V gene encodes CDR1 MGHDK and CDR2 SYGVNS. The CDR3 covers 14 residues.